This note documents a single T cell receptor (beta chain) sequence. The antigen is not known. This record comes from a study of cytomegalovirus exposure and HLA in healthy donors. Study outcomes and limitations: TCR beta sequences reportedly predicted most subjects' HLA-A and HLA-B alleles accurately.

A multiplex PCR was run with 60 Vbeta primers and 13 Jbeta primers. Original processing methods: Unique TCR beta chains numbered about 79 million in a later analysis, with approximately 10 million shared. Clones were read by immunoSEQ multiplex PCR, and TCRdb kept only the in-frame ones, dropping some. The V and J calls and the clone size are those of that table, but D and trimming were determined from the DNA. The data contain tens of thousands of clones, over 55% of them singletons. This sequence originates from a woman in her 30s in good health and CMV-seronegative. The sample was PBMCs.

CDR3 coding DNA: TGCGCCAGCAGCCTGGGGGGTACTAGCACAGATACGCAGTATTTT. Protein: CASSLGGTSTDTQYF. This chain uses TRBV4-3 with TRBJ2-3; a possible D gene is TRBD2 (6 bases). Per the germline V gene, CDR1 is LGHNA and CDR2 is YSLEER. V lost 4 bases, J lost 0 bases, and 11 bases lay in between. The CDR3 loop spans 15 amino acids.